This T cell receptor (beta chain) came from a study of shared clonotypes between healthy human individuals. V shed 4 bases and J shed 3 bases, with 16 bases lying between them. The CDR3 length is 15 residues. Germline CDR1 SEHNR, CDR2 FQNEAQ (reference sequence). Data came from immunoSEQ multiplex PCR; TCRdb stores just in-frame clones and leaves some out. Among about 1.1 million clones, approximately 78% were seen once, and the ten largest hold roughly 0.55%. The sample consisted of memory CD4+ T cells from PBMCs. Subset specified: CD45RA-negative fraction. The source is a man aged 18 to 29 in good health. Some clones in this sample may be carry-over from other donors' samples. V is TRBV7-9 and J is TRBJ2-7, with D possibly being TRBD1 or TRBD2 (5 bases each). Written as DNA, the CDR3 is TGTGCCAGCAGCTCCCCCCGGGACCGATACTACGAGCAGTACTTC. Amino acid sequence: CASSSPRDRYYEQYF.